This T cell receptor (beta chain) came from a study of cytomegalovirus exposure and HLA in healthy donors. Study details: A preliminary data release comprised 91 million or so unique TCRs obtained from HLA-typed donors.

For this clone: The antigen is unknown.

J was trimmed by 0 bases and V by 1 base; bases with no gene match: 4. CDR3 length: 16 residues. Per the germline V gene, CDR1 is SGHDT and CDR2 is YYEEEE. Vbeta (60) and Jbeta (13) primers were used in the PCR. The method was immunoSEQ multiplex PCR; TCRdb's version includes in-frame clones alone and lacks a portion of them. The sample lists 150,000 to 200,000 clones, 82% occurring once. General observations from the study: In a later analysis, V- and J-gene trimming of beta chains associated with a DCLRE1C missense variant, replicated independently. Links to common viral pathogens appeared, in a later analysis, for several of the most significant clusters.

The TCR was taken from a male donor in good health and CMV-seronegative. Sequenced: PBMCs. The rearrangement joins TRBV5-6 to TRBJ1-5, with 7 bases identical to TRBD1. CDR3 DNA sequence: TGTGCCAGCAGCTTGCGGGGACAGCATAGCAATCAGCCCCAGCATTTT. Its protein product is CASSLRGQHSNQPQHF.